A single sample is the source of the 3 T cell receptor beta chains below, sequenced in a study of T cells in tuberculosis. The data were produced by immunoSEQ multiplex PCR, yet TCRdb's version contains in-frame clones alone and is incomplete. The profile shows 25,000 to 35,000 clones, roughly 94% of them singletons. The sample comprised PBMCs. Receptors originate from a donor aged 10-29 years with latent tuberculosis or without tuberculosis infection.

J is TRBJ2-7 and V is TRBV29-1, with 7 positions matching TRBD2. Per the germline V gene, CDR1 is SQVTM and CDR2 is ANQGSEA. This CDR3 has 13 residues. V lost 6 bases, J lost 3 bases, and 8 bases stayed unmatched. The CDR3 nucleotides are TGCAGCGTCAAGGCTAGCGGCAGCTACGAGCAGTACTTC. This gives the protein CSVKASGSYEQYF.

CDR3 region: CASNQGSPNQPQHF. As DNA, the CDR3 is TGTGCCAGCAATCAGGGGTCCCCAAATCAGCCCCAGCATTTT. The rearrangement uses TRBV2 and TRBJ1-5; D is perhaps TRBD1 (6 bases). Germline CDR1 reads SNHLY; CDR2 reads FYNNEI. V lost 7 bases to trimming and J lost 4 bases, with 14 bases between them. The CDR3 is made up of 14 amino acids.

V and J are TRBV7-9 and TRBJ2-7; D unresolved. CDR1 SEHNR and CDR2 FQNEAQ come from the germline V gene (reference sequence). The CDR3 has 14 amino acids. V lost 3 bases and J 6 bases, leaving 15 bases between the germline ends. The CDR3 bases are TGTGCCAGCAGCTTTGTATACAGTTTGGTCGAGCAGTACTTC. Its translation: CASSFVYSLVEQYF.